Below, 21 T cell receptor beta chains from the same sample are listed, as sequenced in a study of cytomegalovirus exposure and HLA in healthy donors (dated by TCRdb to 2016 to 2017). Preparation of the library involved the immunoSEQ multiplex PCR assay. For the multiplex PCR, a mixture combining 60 forward primers for TCR Vbeta segments and 13 reverse primers for TCR Jbeta segments was used. In its TCRdb copy, this immuneACCESS table keeps in-frame sequences only and misses some clones. Where compared with another copy, unresolved V genes explain less than half of these, and the others have no known cause. This sample lists some 150,000 clones; 80% were detected once. The leading ten clones occupy around 9.8% of the sample. The sample comprised PBMCs. The receptors shown here come from a young man in good health and CMV-seropositive.

The V gene is TRBV27, the J gene TRBJ1-5; D not resolved. This CDR3 spans 14 amino acids. CDR1 and CDR2 (germline): MNHEY, SMNVEV (reference sequence). V dropped 8 bases and J dropped 3 bases, with 14 bases sitting between them. In DNA, the CDR3 is TGTGCCAGCGGAAACCGGGGTTCCAATCAGCCCCAGCATTTT. Its translation is CASGNRGSNQPQHF.

The V gene is TRBV19, the J gene TRBJ2-3; 10 bases fit TRBD2. J gave up 6 bases and V 8 bases, and 5 bases lay outside the gene matches. CDR3 size: 13 residues. Per germline, CDR1 LNHDA and CDR2 SQIVND (reference sequence). CDR3 amino acids: CASQREGSDTQYF. In DNA form, the CDR3 reads TGTGCCAGTCAGCGGGAGGGGTCTGATACGCAGTATTTT.

The chain recombines TRBV19 with TRBJ1-1, with D maybe TRBD1 (5 bases). The CDR3 has 15 residues. Germline V gene sequence: CDR1 LNHDA, CDR2 SQIVND (reference sequence). V was trimmed by 5 bases and J by 2 bases, leaving 15 bases between them. CDR3 DNA: TGTGCCAGTAGTCTGCATCCAACAGGAAACACTGAAGCTTTCTTT. This encodes CASSLHPTGNTEAFF.

Here the CDR3 reads CASSQEWENRFEQYF. DNA of the CDR3: TGTGCCAGCAGCCAAGAGTGGGAGAATAGGTTCGAGCAGTACTTC. This chain connects TRBV4-2 to TRBJ2-7, with a weak D call TRBD2 (5 bases). The CDR3 is 15 residues long. The V gene's germline CDR1 is LGHNA and CDR2 YNFKEQ. The germline V and J ends were trimmed by 0 bases and 6 bases, with 15 bases remaining between them.

This clone occurred a few times. The CDR3 sequence is CASKLAGGPYNEQFF. The CDR3 coding sequence is TGTGCCAGCAAACTAGCGGGAGGGCCTTACAATGAGCAGTTCTTC. The chain couples TRBV27 to TRBJ2-1; 13 nucleotides agree with TRBD2. CDR3 length: 15 residues. Looked up from germline, CDR1 is MNHEY and CDR2 is SMNVEV (reference sequence). The V and J ends lost 7 bases and 4 bases, in that order; junction bases with no gene match: 4.

This rearrangement joins TRBV6-1 to TRBJ2-1; a possible D gene is TRBD1 (5 bases). Germline lookup yields CDR1 MNHNS and CDR2 SASEGT. The CDR3 runs 12 residues. The V end was cut by 3 bases, the J end by 7 bases, with 7 bases between. The DNA of the CDR3 is TGTGCCAGCAGTGACAACAGGAATGAGCAGTTCTTC. This translates into CASSDNRNEQFF.

Here the CDR3 reads CASSARLAPDTQYF. In DNA, the CDR3 is TGTGCCAGCAGCGCGAGGCTAGCCCCAGATACGCAGTATTTT. The chain uses TRBV9 and TRBJ2-3; tentative D call: TRBD2 (5 bases). This CDR3 is 14 amino acids long. The germline V gene encodes CDR1 SGDLS and CDR2 YYNGEE. Trimming removed 3 bases from V and 4 bases from J, with 12 bases in between.

The gene calls are TRBV5-5 and TRBJ2-7; 11 bases align to TRBD1. The length of the CDR3 is 13 residues. Trimming at V came to 3 bases and at J to 6 bases, leaving 2 bases not matched to a gene. CDR1 and CDR2 (germline): SGHKS, YYEKEE (reference sequence). In DNA, the CDR3 is TGTGCCAGCAGCTCCGGGACAGGGGGCGAGCAGTACTTC. The encoded protein is CASSSGTGGEQYF.

The rearrangement links TRBV7-2 to TRBJ1-2, with D uncertain. The germline V and J ends were trimmed by 5 bases and 7 bases, with 23 bases remaining between them. The length of the CDR3 is 16 residues. The germline gives CDR1 SGHTA, CDR2 FQGNSA. The CDR3 region has the DNA TGTGCCAGCAGCCTCCCCCGGCAGCGGAGTCTAGGTGGCTACACCTTC. Its protein is CASSLPRQRSLGGYTF. Drawing the rest from reference TRBV7-2 and TRBJ1-2, the complete variable domain is GAGVSQSPSNKVTEKGKDVELRCDPISGHTALYWYRQSLGQGLEFLIYFQGNSAPDKSGLPSDRFSAERTGGSVSTLTIQRTQQEDSAVYLCASSLPRQRSLGGYTFGSGTRLTVV.

The chain links TRBV6-6 to TRBJ1-4, with D perhaps matching TRBD1 (6 bases). Germline V gene lookup returns CDR1 MNHNY and CDR2 SVGAGI (reference sequence). This CDR3 is 15 amino acids long. Trimming removed 2 bases from V and 0 bases from J, with 7 bases in between. The CDR3 DNA reads as TGTGCCAGCAGTTACGAGGGGGCAACTAATGAAAAACTGTTTTTT. Protein: CASSYEGATNEKLFF.

CDR3 coding DNA: TGTGCCAGCAGCTTAGATCTGGGACAGGGGGCTGTCTATGGCTACACCTTC. Protein sequence: CASSLDLGQGAVYGYTF. The chain combines TRBV11-2 with TRBJ1-2; 12 bases agree with TRBD1. The CDR3 is 17 residues long. Germline V gives CDR1 SGHAT, CDR2 FQNNGV. V dropped 0 bases and J dropped 4; count of bases not matched to a gene: 6.

The chain has TRBV7-9 and TRBJ2-5; the match to TRBD2 covers 7 bases. Germline V gene data show CDR1 as SEHNR and CDR2 as FQNEAQ (reference sequence). This CDR3 spans 13 amino acids. Unmatched junction bases numbered 6, after V lost 3 bases and J lost 8 bases. Written as DNA, the CDR3 is TGTGCCAGCAGCTTCCTAGCGGACGGCACCCAGTACTTC. Translating gives CASSFLADGTQYF.

The chain links TRBV13 to TRBJ2-1; no definite D call. There are 15 residues in the CDR3. In germline, CDR1 is PRHDT, CDR2 FYEKMQ (reference sequence). Trimming stripped 5 bases from V and 8 bases from J, with 19 bases between. The CDR3 DNA follows: TGTGCCAGCAGCCCCTCCGGCCTCCCCAGCGATGAGCAGTTCTTC. This encodes CASSPSGLPSDEQFF.

The V call is TRBV18, the J call TRBJ2-2; 9 bases are shared with TRBD1. The CDR3 runs to 17 residues. The germline V gene has CDR1 KGHSH and CDR2 LQKENI. V lost 3 bases, J lost 4 bases, and 9 bases stayed unmatched. CDR3 DNA sequence: TGTGCCAGCTCACCCTTCTTGGGACAGGGAGGCACCGGGGAGCTGTTTTTT. As protein: CASSPFLGQGGTGELFF.

The chain uses TRBV29-1 and TRBJ2-3, with TRBD2 matching over 8 bases. Germline-derived CDR1 and CDR2 are SQVTM and ANQGSEA. After removal of 3 bases from V and 4 bases from J, the junction contained 12 bases not matched to a gene. The CDR3 is 16 amino acids. The CDR3 is CSVDGRILAAADTQYF. The CDR3 nucleotides are TGCAGCGTTGACGGACGCATACTAGCGGCCGCAGATACGCAGTATTTT.

This chain links TRBV5-4 with TRBJ2-1; 7 bases fit TRBD1. V trimming: 5 bases; J trimming: 4 bases; junction bases outside the gene matches: 9. Germline CDR1 and CDR2: SGHNT and YYREEE (reference sequence). CDR3 length: 15 residues. The CDR3 bases are TGTGCCAGCAGTTTCACAGGGGCGGCATACAATGAGCAGTTCTTC. Translation gives CASSFTGAAYNEQFF. The whole variable domain, filled in from reference TRBV5-4 and TRBJ2-1, reads ETGVTQSPTHLIKTRGQQVTLRCSSQSGHNTVSWYQQALGQGPQFIFQYYREEENGRGNFPPRFSGLQFPNYSSELNVNALELDDSALYLCASSFTGAAYNEQFFGPGTRLTVL.

CDR3 DNA: TGTGCCAGCAGCTTAGGTGGGGCGACCTACGAGCAGTACTTC. Translated, it gives CASSLGGATYEQYF. The rearrangement links TRBV7-9 to TRBJ2-7; a weak D match, TRBD1 (5 bases). Germline CDR1 reads SEHNR; CDR2 reads FQNEAQ (reference sequence). The germline V and J ends were trimmed by 1 base and 2 bases, with 9 bases remaining between them. The CDR3 is made up of 14 amino acids.

The chain has TRBV9 and TRBJ2-1; TRBD2 is a possible D gene (6 bases). Trimming removed 1 base at V and 9 bases at J, with 20 bases between. The CDR3 has 16 residues. Germline V gene data show CDR1 as SGDLS and CDR2 as YYNGEE. CDR3 nucleotide sequence: TGTGCCAGCAGCGTATCGCCGGGTAGCGGATCTATTGAGCAGTTCTTC. Its protein product is CASSVSPGSGSIEQFF.

The rearrangement uses TRBV19 and TRBJ1-2; D remains ambiguous. The length of the CDR3 is 13 residues. Germline-derived CDR1 and CDR2 are LNHDA and SQIVND (reference sequence). V lost 5 bases and J lost 10, with 17 bases in between. The CDR3 nucleotides read TGTGCCAGTAGTGCCCGCTTCGACACCCACTACACCTTC. The encoded protein is CASSARFDTHYTF. The full variable domain, completed using reference TRBV19 and TRBJ1-2, is DGGITQSPKYLFRKEGQNVTLSCEQNLNHDAMYWYRQDPGQGLRLIYYSQIVNDFQKGDIAEGYSVSREKKESFPLTVTSAQKNPTAFYLCASSARFDTHYTFGSGTRLTVV.

The V gene is TRBV9, the J gene TRBJ1-5, with unresolved D. V lost 2 bases and J lost 5, with 11 bases in between. This CDR3 has 14 residues. Germline values: CDR1 SGDLS, CDR2 YYNGEE. Here the CDR3 reads CASSVGLIDQPQHF. The DNA of the CDR3 is TGTGCCAGCAGCGTTGGACTTATCGATCAGCCCCAGCATTTT.

J is TRBJ1-2 and V is TRBV19; no firm D call. Germline V gives CDR1 LNHDA, CDR2 SQIVND (reference sequence). Trimming removed 2 bases from V and 5 bases from J, with 6 bases in between. The CDR3 contains 12 residues. The CDR3 region has the DNA TGTGCCAGTAGTATATACGGTTATGGCTACACCTTC. It translates to CASSIYGYGYTF.